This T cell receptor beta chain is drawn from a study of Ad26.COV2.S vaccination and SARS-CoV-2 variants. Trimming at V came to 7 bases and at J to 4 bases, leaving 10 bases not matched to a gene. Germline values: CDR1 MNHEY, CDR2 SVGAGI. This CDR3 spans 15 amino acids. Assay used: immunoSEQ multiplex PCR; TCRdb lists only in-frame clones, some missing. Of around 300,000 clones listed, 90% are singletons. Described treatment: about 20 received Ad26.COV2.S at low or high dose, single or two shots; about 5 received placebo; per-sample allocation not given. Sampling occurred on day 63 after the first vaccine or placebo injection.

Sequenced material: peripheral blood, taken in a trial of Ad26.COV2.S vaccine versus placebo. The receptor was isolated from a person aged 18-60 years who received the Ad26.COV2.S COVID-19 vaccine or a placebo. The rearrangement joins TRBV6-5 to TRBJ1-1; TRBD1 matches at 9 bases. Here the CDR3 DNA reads TGTGCCAGCACCCACCTGACAGGGGGGGGCACTGAAGCTTTCTTT. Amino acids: CASTHLTGGGTEAFF.